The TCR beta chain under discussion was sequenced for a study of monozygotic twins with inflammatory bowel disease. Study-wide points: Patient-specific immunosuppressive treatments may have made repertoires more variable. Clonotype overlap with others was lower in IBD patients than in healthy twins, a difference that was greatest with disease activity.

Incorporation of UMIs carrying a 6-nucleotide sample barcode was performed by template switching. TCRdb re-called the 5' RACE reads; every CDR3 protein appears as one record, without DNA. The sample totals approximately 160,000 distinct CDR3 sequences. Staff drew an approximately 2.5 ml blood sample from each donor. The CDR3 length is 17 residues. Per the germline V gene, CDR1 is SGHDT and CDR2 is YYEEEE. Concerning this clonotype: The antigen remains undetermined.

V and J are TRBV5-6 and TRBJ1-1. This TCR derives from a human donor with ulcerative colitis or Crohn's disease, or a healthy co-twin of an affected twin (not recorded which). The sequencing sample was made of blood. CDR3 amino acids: CASSSPLIRWGGTEAFF.